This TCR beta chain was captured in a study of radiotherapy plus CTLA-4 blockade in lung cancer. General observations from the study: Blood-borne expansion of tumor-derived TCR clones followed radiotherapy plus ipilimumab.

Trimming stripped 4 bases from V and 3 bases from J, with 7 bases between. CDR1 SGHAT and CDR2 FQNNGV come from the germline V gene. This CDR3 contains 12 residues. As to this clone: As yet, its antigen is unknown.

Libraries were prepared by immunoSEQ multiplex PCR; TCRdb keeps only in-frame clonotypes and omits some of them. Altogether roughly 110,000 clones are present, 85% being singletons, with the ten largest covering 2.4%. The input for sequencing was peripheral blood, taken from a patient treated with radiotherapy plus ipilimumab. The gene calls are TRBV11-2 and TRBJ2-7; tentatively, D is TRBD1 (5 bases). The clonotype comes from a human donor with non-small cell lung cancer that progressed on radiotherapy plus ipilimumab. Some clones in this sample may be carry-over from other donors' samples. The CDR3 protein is CASSSQGYEQYF. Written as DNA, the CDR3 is TGTGCCAGCAGCTCGCAGGGCTACGAGCAGTACTTC. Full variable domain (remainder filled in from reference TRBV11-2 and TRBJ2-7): EAGVAQSPRYKIIEKRQSVAFWCNPISGHATLYWYQQILGQGPKLLIQFQNNGVVDDSQLPKDRFSAERLKGVDSTLKIQPAKLEDSAVYLCASSSQGYEQYFGPGTRLTVT.